This T cell receptor beta chain was captured by sequencing in a study of blood T cell repertoires in COVID-19. Study overall: Donors in the United States, Italy and Spain gave samples during acute or convalescent COVID-19. PBMCs, B-cell-depleted T cells, or T cells were the source of the cDNA or gDNA that made up the material.

J lost 4 bases, V lost 8 bases, and 6 bases had no gene match. This CDR3 contains 14 residues. Per the germline V gene, CDR1 is ENHRY and CDR2 is SYGVKD. In the study's own analysis: Amplifying reference gene primers gave estimates of nucleated cell counts. The table came from immunoSEQ multiplex PCR; TCRdb's copy has only in-frame clones and leaves some out. V, J and clone size were drawn from that table, and D and trimming were deduced from the DNA. The repertoire has about 250,000 clones, 88% of them found once; the top ten carry 0.99%. This TCR was sampled from a woman between 40 and 55 years old who had recovered from COVID-19. The J gene is TRBJ1-3, the V gene TRBV10-3, with 9 bases matching TRBD1. The sequencing input was peripheral blood. CDR3 sequence reads: CAIEQGAEGNTIYF. CDR3 in DNA: TGTGCCATCGAACAGGGGGCGGAAGGAAACACCATATATTTT.